This T cell receptor (beta chain) is drawn from a study of CD4 T cells in relation to SARS-CoV-2 and coronaviruses. At the level of the study: No peptide or an HIV-1 Nef peptide pool served as negative control. Study-level points and caveats: Approximately 65% of donors had memory CD4+ clonotypes crossrecognizing SARS-CoV-2 and common cold coronavirus spike.

CD4+ T cells from unexposed donors were obtained before the COVID-19 pandemic (2011-2018). The cells were cultured for 10 days before CD4+ T cells were isolated. Testing used SARS-CoV-2 S/N and four cold-coronavirus spikes on unexposed-donor CD4+ T cells, cells permitting. Fresh IL-2 medium replaced half the medium on days 3 and 7. Looked up from germline, CDR1 is LGHNA and CDR2 is YSLEER. This CDR3 spans 17 amino acids. V lost 1 base to trimming and J lost 4 bases; unmatched junction nucleotides: 5. Notes on this clone: Antigen: not known.

Clones were sequenced by immunoSEQ multiplex PCR, and TCRdb holds only the in-frame ones, with some missing. The table shows about 20,000 clones, with roughly 77% occurring only once. Material for sequencing was CD4+ T cells from PBMCs, cultured in vitro. The clonotype originates from a human donor in good health. The V and J genes are TRBV4-3 and TRBJ2-5; 14 bases line up with TRBD2. The CDR3 sequence is CASSQAGLAGGTETQYF. CDR3 coding DNA: TGCGCCAGCAGCCAAGCAGGACTAGCGGGGGGCACAGAGACCCAGTACTTC.